This T cell receptor (beta chain) was recorded in a study of control samples from healthy donors and cancer patients. TCRdb keeps only in-frame clones here, not all; method: immunoSEQ multiplex PCR. The profile shows 45,000 to 70,000 clones, around 93% of them singletons. The clonotype originates from a man aged 25-40 years with colorectal cancer. What was sequenced was PBMCs.

CDR3 DNA sequence: TGTGCCAGCAACGAAAACACAGATACGCAGTATTTT. Protein sequence: CASNENTDTQYF. The V call is TRBV6-5, the J call TRBJ2-3; D remains unclear. The CDR3 loop spans 12 amino acids. From germline, CDR1 is MNHEY and CDR2 SVGAGI. Trimming pared 7 bases from V and 2 bases from J, leaving 7 bases between.